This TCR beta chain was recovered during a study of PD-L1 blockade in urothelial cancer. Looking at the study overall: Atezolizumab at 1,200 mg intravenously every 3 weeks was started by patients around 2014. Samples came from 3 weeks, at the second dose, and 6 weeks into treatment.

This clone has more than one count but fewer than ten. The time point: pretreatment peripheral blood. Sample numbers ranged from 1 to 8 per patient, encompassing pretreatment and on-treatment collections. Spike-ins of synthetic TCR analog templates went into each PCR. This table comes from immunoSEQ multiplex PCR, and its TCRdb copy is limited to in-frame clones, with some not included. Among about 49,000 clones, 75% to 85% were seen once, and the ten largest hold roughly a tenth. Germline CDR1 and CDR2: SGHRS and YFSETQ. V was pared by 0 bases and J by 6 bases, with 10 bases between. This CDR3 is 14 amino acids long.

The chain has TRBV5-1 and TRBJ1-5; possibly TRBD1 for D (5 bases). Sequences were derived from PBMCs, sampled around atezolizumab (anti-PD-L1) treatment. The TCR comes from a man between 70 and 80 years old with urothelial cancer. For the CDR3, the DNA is TGCGCCAGCAGCTTGGATCGGGGGGGTCAGCCCCAGCATTTT. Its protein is CASSLDRGGQPQHF.